This is a list of T cell receptor beta chains from one sample in a study of blood T cell repertoires in COVID-19. Data came from immunoSEQ multiplex PCR; TCRdb stores just in-frame clones and leaves some out. The sample has approximately 49,000 clones, roughly four fifths seen once. Sequences were obtained from peripheral blood. Receptors originate from a woman between 55 and 75 years old with acute or convalescent COVID-19. CDR3s include the opening cysteine and the closing phenylalanine or tryptophan. Fields, in order: D gene, clone size, V gene, J gene, CDR3 protein, CDR3 DNA. A D gene is named only where the DNA matches it firmly. Clone size, where shown, is once, few, many, or a class for clones that have expanded.

.	.	TRBV25-1	TRBJ1-2	CASTQGYGYTF	TGTGCCAGCACGCAGGGCTATGGCTACACCTTC
TRBD1	.	TRBV30	TRBJ1-5	CAWSPRQGVQPQHF	TGTGCCTGGAGTCCCCGACAGGGCGTTCAGCCCCAGCATTTT
.	.	TRBV19	TRBJ2-1	CASSIVRGGMTGLRNEQFF	TGTGCCAGTAGTATAGTAAGGGGGGGTATGACAGGTCTAAGAAATGAGCAGTTCTTC
TRBD2	.	TRBV7-8	TRBJ2-5	CASSLLAGGPWETQYF	TGTGCCAGCAGCTTACTTGCGGGGGGGCCGTGGGAGACCCAGTACTTC
.	.	TRBV19	TRBJ1-1	CASSRGVITNTEAFF	TGTGCCAGTAGTCGGGGGGTTATCACAAACACTGAAGCTTTCTTT
TRBD1	.	TRBV5-8	TRBJ1-4	CASSSGQRNTNEKLFF	TGTGCCAGCAGCTCGGGACAGCGAAACACTAATGAAAAACTGTTTTTT
.	.	TRBV21-1	TRBJ1-2	CASSKARTGHDFFCYGYTF	TGTGCCAGCAGCAAAGCGAGGACAGGGCACGACTTTTTTTGCTATGGCTACACCTTC
.	.	TRBV7-3	TRBJ1-1	CASSLSDTLGTEAFF	TGTGCCAGCAGCCTAAGTGACACTCTCGGCACTGAAGCTTTCTTT
.	.	TRBV7-3	TRBJ1-2	CASSPQANYGYTF	TGTGCCAGCAGCCCACAGGCGAACTATGGCTACACCTTC
.	once	TRBV5-4	TRBJ2-3	CATHRGASSTDTQYF	TGTGCCACCCATCGGGGGGCATCTAGCACAGATACGCAGTATTTT
.	.	TRBV7-2	TRBJ2-5	CASSKQRTQETQYF	TGTGCCAGCAGTAAACAACGGACACAAGAGACCCAGTACTTC
TRBD1	.	TRBV5-1	TRBJ2-7	CASSFDGQGKSNEQYF	TGCGCCAGCAGCTTTGATGGACAGGGCAAATCCAACGAGCAGTACTTC
.	once	TRBV30	TRBJ2-5	CAWGPSSRTQYF	TGTGCCTGGGGGCCGTCTAGCCGGACCCAGTACTTC
.	.	TRBV7-2	TRBJ1-5	CASSLGPYQPQHF	TGTGCCAGCAGCTTAGGGCCCTATCAGCCCCAGCATTTT
.	.	TRBV5-8	TRBJ1-1	CASSLWSSGEAFF	TGTGCCAGCAGCTTGTGGTCCAGCGGAGAAGCTTTCTTT
TRBD1	once	TRBV15	TRBJ2-7	CATQSDRGLGEQYF	TGTGCCACCCAGTCCGACAGGGGGCTAGGCGAGCAGTACTTC
TRBD1	.	TRBV2	TRBJ1-1	CASTSDRGFITEAFF	TGTGCCAGCACTTCGGACAGGGGTTTTATAACTGAAGCTTTCTTT
.	.	TRBV6-5	TRBJ1-1	CASSYSVGLPNTEAFF	TGTGCCAGCAGTTACTCGGTTGGACTCCCGAACACTGAAGCTTTCTTT